The 6 T cell receptor beta chains presented below share a single source sample, sequenced in a study of identical twins. One entry per CDR3 protein, called by TCRdb with MiXCR from the 5' RACE reads. The sample records around 370,000 distinct CDR3 sequences, approximately 8.7% being singletons. Sequenced input: naive T cells sorted from blood. These receptors were collected from a woman in her 50s in good health.

The gene calls are TRBV3-1 and TRBJ2-1; 10 bases are shared with TRBD2. V lost 5 bases and J lost 4; bases outside the gene matches: 5. Germline assignment: CDR1 LGHDT and CDR2 YNNKEL (reference sequence). This CDR3 region has 15 residues. CDR3 residues: CASSWGLAFYNEQFF. The CDR3, as DNA: TGTGCCAGCAGCTGGGGACTAGCGTTTTACAATGAGCAGTTCTTC.

The chain has TRBV29-1 and TRBJ2-4; D gene uncertain. Germline lookup yields CDR1 SQVTM and CDR2 ANQGSEA. The CDR3 totals 13 residues. Trimming removed 5 bases from V and 9 bases from J, with 17 bases in between. CDR3 DNA: TGCAGCGTTACGGCAGACCCCGGCGGCATTCAGTACTTC. Protein sequence: CSVTADPGGIQYF. Supplemented by reference TRBV29-1 and TRBJ2-4, the full variable domain reads SAVISQKPSRDICQRGTSLTIQCQVDSQVTMMFWYRQQPGQSLTLIATANQGSEATYESGFVIDKFPISRPNLTFSTLTVSNMSPEDSSIYLCSVTADPGGIQYFGAGTRLSVL.

The chain joins TRBV18 to TRBJ2-7, with 9 bases fitting TRBD2. Trimming removed 6 bases from V and 6 bases from J; junction bases left unmatched: 9. CDR3 length: 14 residues. Germline assignment: CDR1 KGHSH and CDR2 LQKENI. The CDR3 is CASSVAGDKGEQYF. DNA for the CDR3: TGTGCCAGCTCGGTAGCGGGAGACAAAGGCGAGCAGTACTTC.

This clonotype was seen at least ten times. The chain carries TRBV29-1 and TRBJ2-3, with D possibly TRBD2 on 6 matching bases. The germline V gene has CDR1 SQVTM and CDR2 ANQGSEA. Trimming shortened V by 5 bases and J by 2 bases, and 14 bases separated the two germline ends. This CDR3 has 14 residues. In DNA, the CDR3 is TGCAGCGTTACTGGGACTCCAGACACAGATACGCAGTATTTT. It specifies CSVTGTPDTDTQYF.

This clonotype showed up many times. The genes are TRBV12-3 or TRBV12-4 and TRBJ2-1, with a weak D call TRBD2 (6 bases). The germline V and J ends were trimmed by 4 bases and 9 bases, with 19 bases remaining between them. The CDR3 is 15 amino acids. Here the CDR3 DNA reads TGTGCCAGCAGTTCGGGGCCACCGACTAGTAGTGAGCAGTTCTTC. Residues: CASSSGPPTSSEQFF.

The chain employs TRBV6-1 and TRBJ2-3; possibly TRBD2 for D (5 bases). Germline V gene lookup returns CDR1 MNHNS and CDR2 SASEGT. The CDR3 loop spans 14 amino acids. Trimming took 3 bases from V and 2 from J, leaving 9 bases between them. The CDR3 protein is CASSEDFPTDTQYF. In nucleotides, the CDR3 is TGTGCCAGCAGTGAGGACTTTCCCACAGATACGCAGTATTTT.